Below are 4 T cell receptor beta chains sequenced from a single sample in a study of OX40 agonist ivuxolimab in advanced cancers. Sequencing was performed with immunoSEQ multiplex PCR; in TCRdb, only in-frame clones are kept and a portion is missing. The table records some 52,000 clones, less than 90% of them present only once. Material: CD4+ or CD8+ T cells sorted from blood, obtained in a trial of the OX40 agonist ivuxolimab. Receptors originate from an adult with an advanced solid tumor such as melanoma, head and neck, liver or kidney cancer.

The chain recombines TRBV27 with TRBJ2-6; TRBD1 agrees at 8 bases. The ends lost 5 bases at V and 2 bases at J; junction bases unmatched: 5. Germline CDR1 and CDR2: MNHEY and SMNVEV (reference sequence). CDR3 length: 16 amino acids. Written as DNA, the CDR3 is TGTGCCAGCAGTAAACCAGGGGGCGCTGGGGCCAACGTCCTGACTTTC. As protein: CASSKPGGAGANVLTF. The full variable domain, its missing parts supplied by reference TRBV27 and TRBJ2-6, is EAQVTQNPRYLITVTGKKLTVTCSQNMNHEYMSWYRQDPGLGLRQIYYSMNVEVTDKGDVPEGYKVSRKEKRNFPLILESPSPNQTSLYFCASSKPGGAGANVLTFGAGSRLTVL.

The chain links TRBV10-3 to TRBJ2-3; 7 bases fit TRBD2. CDR1 and CDR2 from the germline V gene are ENHRY and SYGVKD. Germline trimming cut 2 bases from V and 4 bases from J; bases unmatched to any gene: 3. The CDR3 sequence is 14 residues long. DNA for the CDR3: TGTGCCATCAGTGAGCGGGGGGACGCAGATACGCAGTATTTT. Protein product: CAISERGDADTQYF.

This clone has just one count. This chain joins TRBV5-4 and TRBJ2-7, with 10 bases identical to TRBD2. The germline V gene has CDR1 SGHNT and CDR2 YYREEE (reference sequence). The ends lost 4 bases at V and 2 bases at J; junction bases unmatched: 9. The CDR3 extends over 16 amino acids. CDR3 sequence: CASSLLLAGSPYEQYF. The CDR3 DNA reads TGTGCCAGCAGCCTGTTACTAGCGGGGTCCCCCTACGAGCAGTACTTC.

V and J are TRBV7-9 and TRBJ1-1; possibly TRBD1 for D (5 bases). Germline V gives CDR1 SEHNR, CDR2 FQNEAQ (reference sequence). The V end was cut by 0 bases, the J end by 3 bases, with 11 bases between. This CDR3 has 15 amino acids. In DNA, the CDR3 is TGTGCCAGCAGCTTAGCCCTGACAGACTACACTGAAGCTTTCTTT. Translated: CASSLALTDYTEAFF.